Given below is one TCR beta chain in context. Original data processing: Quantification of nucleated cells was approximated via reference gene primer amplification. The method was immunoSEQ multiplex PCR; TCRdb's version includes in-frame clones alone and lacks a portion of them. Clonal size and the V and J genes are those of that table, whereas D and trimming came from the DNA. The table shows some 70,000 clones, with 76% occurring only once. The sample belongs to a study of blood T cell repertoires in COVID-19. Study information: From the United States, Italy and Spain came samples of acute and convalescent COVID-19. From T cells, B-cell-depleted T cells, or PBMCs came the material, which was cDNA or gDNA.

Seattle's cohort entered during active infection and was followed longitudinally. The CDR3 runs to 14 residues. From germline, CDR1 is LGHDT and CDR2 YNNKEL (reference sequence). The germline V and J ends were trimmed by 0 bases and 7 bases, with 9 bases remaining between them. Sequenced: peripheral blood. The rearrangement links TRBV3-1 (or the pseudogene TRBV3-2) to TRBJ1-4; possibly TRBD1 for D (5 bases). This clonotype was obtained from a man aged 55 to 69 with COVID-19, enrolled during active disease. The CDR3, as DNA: TGTGCCAGCAGCCAAGAAAGGGGAAGTGAAAAACTGTTTTTT. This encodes CASSQERGSEKLFF.